A selection of T cell receptor beta chains follows, all from one sample in a study of T cells in Graves' hyperthyroidism and ophthalmopathy. Using its own MiXCR run on the multiplex PCR reads, TCRdb lists one record per CDR3 protein. The sample carries around 660,000 distinct CDR3 sequences, 45% recorded once. What was sequenced was peripheral blood or thyroid tissue (not recorded which). The receptors come from an adult man with Graves' disease, either hyperthyroidism or ophthalmopathy (not recorded which). Each CDR3 is given with its conserved first and last residue. A D gene is named only where the DNA matches it firmly. Only some rows state a clone size, as once, few, many or a class for expanded clones.

CDR3 protein: CASRPAGFEQYF
CDR3 DNA: TGTGCCAGCAGACCCGCCGGCTTCGAGCAGTACTTC
D gene: -
clone size: -
V gene: TRBV7-2
J gene: TRBJ2-7

CDR3 protein: CAISGQGLSPLHF
CDR3 DNA: TGTGCCATCAGTGGCCAAGGTCTTTCACCCCTCCACTTT
D gene: -
clone size: -
V gene: TRBV10-3
J gene: TRBJ1-6

CDR3 protein: CATASRANEKLFF
CDR3 DNA: TGTGCCACCGCGAGCAGGGCGAATGAAAAACTGTTTTTT
D gene: -
clone size: many
V gene: TRBV24-1
J gene: TRBJ1-4

CDR3 protein: CASSLSGAGYGYTF
CDR3 DNA: TGTGCCAGCAGCTTATCGGGGGCAGGCTATGGCTACACCTTC
D gene: -
clone size: many
V gene: TRBV7-9
J gene: TRBJ1-2

CDR3 protein: CASSGLAHNEQYF
CDR3 DNA: TGTGCCAGTTCGGGACTAGCTCACAATGAGCAGTACTTC
D gene: TRBD2
clone size: -
V gene: TRBV25-1
J gene: TRBJ2-7

CDR3 protein: CSASPGTAETQYF
CDR3 DNA: TGCAGTGCTTCCCCCGGGACGGCCGAGACCCAGTACTTC
D gene: -
clone size: -
V gene: TRBV20-1
J gene: TRBJ2-5

CDR3 protein: CASISGQGQGYTF
CDR3 DNA: TGTGCCAGCATCTCCGGACAGGGTCAGGGCTACACCTTC
D gene: TRBD1
clone size: many
V gene: TRBV7-9
J gene: TRBJ1-2

CDR3 protein: CASSGDRRTYEQYF
CDR3 DNA: TGCGCCAGCAGCGGCGACAGGCGGACCTACGAGCAGTACTTC
D gene: -
clone size: -
V gene: TRBV5-1
J gene: TRBJ2-7

CDR3 protein: CATAGQNNSPLHF
CDR3 DNA: TGTGCCACCGCGGGACAGAATAATTCACCCCTCCACTTT
D gene: TRBD1
clone size: -
V gene: TRBV10-3
J gene: TRBJ1-6

CDR3 protein: CASSNPRGQAGELFF
CDR3 DNA: TGTGCCAGCAGCAATCCCAGGGGACAGGCCGGGGAGCTGTTTTTT
D gene: TRBD1
clone size: few
V gene: TRBV7-9
J gene: TRBJ2-2

CDR3 protein: CSARASGGYEQYF
CDR3 DNA: TGCAGTGCTAGGGCTAGCGGGGGCTACGAGCAGTACTTC
D gene: TRBD2
clone size: -
V gene: TRBV20-1
J gene: TRBJ2-7

CDR3 protein: CSVRRTMTKAFF
CDR3 DNA: TGCAGCGTGAGACGAACAATGACTAAAGCTTTCTTT
D gene: -
clone size: -
V gene: TRBV29-1
J gene: TRBJ1-1

CDR3 protein: CASSEKTGGGDGYTF
CDR3 DNA: TGTGCCAGCAGTGAAAAAACAGGCGGCGGGGATGGCTACACCTTC
D gene: -
clone size: -
V gene: TRBV2
J gene: TRBJ1-2

CDR3 protein: CASSSGYANYGYTF
CDR3 DNA: TGTGCCAGCAGTTCGGGGTACGCTAACTATGGCTACACCTTC
D gene: -
clone size: many
V gene: TRBV6-5
J gene: TRBJ1-2

CDR3 protein: CSVARLTSGRIGTGELFF
CDR3 DNA: TGCAGCGTTGCCCGACTGACTAGCGGGAGGATTGGCACCGGGGAGCTGTTTTTT
D gene: TRBD2
clone size: many
V gene: TRBV29-1
J gene: TRBJ2-2

CDR3 protein: CSARVAGVGGYTF
CDR3 DNA: TGCAGTGCTAGAGTGGCGGGGGTCGGCGGCTACACCTTC
D gene: -
clone size: -
V gene: TRBV20-1
J gene: TRBJ1-2

CDR3 protein: CASSWRLAGHTGELFF
CDR3 DNA: TGTGCCAGCAGCTGGCGACTAGCGGGCCACACCGGGGAGCTGTTTTTT
D gene: TRBD2
clone size: many
V gene: TRBV7-9
J gene: TRBJ2-2

CDR3 protein: CASSLVQGATNEKLFF
CDR3 DNA: TGTGCCAGCAGCTTAGTTCAGGGTGCAACTAATGAAAAACTGTTTTTT
D gene: -
clone size: few
V gene: TRBV11-2
J gene: TRBJ1-4

CDR3 protein: CATSDYYGLAGEGQETQYF
CDR3 DNA: TGTGCCACCAGTGATTATTATGGGTTGGCAGGGGAGGGCCAAGAGACCCAGTACTTC
D gene: -
clone size: -
V gene: TRBV24-1
J gene: TRBJ2-5

CDR3 protein: CASSQGQGNEKLFF
CDR3 DNA: TGTGCCAGCAGCCAGGGACAGGGGAATGAAAAACTGTTTTTT
D gene: TRBD1
clone size: many
V gene: TRBV7-6
J gene: TRBJ1-4

CDR3 protein: CASSLGGDSQLPNEKLFF
CDR3 DNA: TGTGCCAGCAGCTTAGGGGGGGACAGTCAACTACCTAATGAAAAACTGTTTTTT
D gene: TRBD1
clone size: -
V gene: TRBV7-9
J gene: TRBJ1-4

CDR3 protein: CASSLAGQGATREQYF
CDR3 DNA: TGTGCCAGCAGCTTAGCGGGACAGGGGGCTACACGCGAGCAGTACTTC
D gene: TRBD1
clone size: many
V gene: TRBV7-8
J gene: TRBJ2-7

CDR3 protein: CASSLSGLETQYF
CDR3 DNA: TGTGCCAGCAGTTTATCAGGGTTGGAGACCCAGTACTTC
D gene: -
clone size: -
V gene: TRBV12-3/TRBV12-4
J gene: TRBJ2-5

CDR3 protein: CAGRPGYQETQYF
CDR3 DNA: TGTGCCGGCAGACCAGGGTACCAAGAGACCCAGTACTTC
D gene: -
clone size: -
V gene: TRBV12-3/TRBV12-4
J gene: TRBJ2-5

CDR3 protein: CATSDPLAYEQYF
CDR3 DNA: TGTGCCACCAGTGACCCCCTCGCCTACGAGCAGTACTTC
D gene: -
clone size: many
V gene: TRBV24-1
J gene: TRBJ2-7

CDR3 protein: CASSLALQGFTEAFF
CDR3 DNA: TGCGCCAGCAGCTTGGCCCTACAGGGGTTCACTGAAGCTTTCTTT
D gene: TRBD1
clone size: -
V gene: TRBV5-1
J gene: TRBJ1-1

CDR3 protein: CASRQGWTSPLHF
CDR3 DNA: TGTGCCAGCCGACAGGGGTGGACTTCACCCCTCCACTTT
D gene: TRBD1
clone size: -
V gene: TRBV18
J gene: TRBJ1-6

CDR3 protein: CASKVGQGDNSPLHF
CDR3 DNA: TGCGCCAGCAAAGTAGGACAGGGAGATAATTCACCCCTCCACTTT
D gene: TRBD1
clone size: few
V gene: TRBV5-1
J gene: TRBJ1-6

CDR3 protein: CAISEWGTEAF
CDR3 DNA: TGTGCCATCAGTGAATGGGGTACTGAAGCTTTC
D gene: -
clone size: -
V gene: TRBV10-3
J gene: TRBJ2-6

CDR3 protein: CASSLASQVAGYTF
CDR3 DNA: TGTGCCAGCAGTTTAGCGTCGCAGGTGGCGGGCTACACCTTC
D gene: -
clone size: -
V gene: TRBV12-3/TRBV12-4
J gene: TRBJ1-2

CDR3 protein: CASSFRAGQKNTEAFF
CDR3 DNA: TGCGCCAGCAGCTTTCGGGCGGGACAGAAGAACACTGAAGCTTTCTTT
D gene: TRBD1
clone size: -
V gene: TRBV5-1
J gene: TRBJ1-1

CDR3 protein: CASSVTERARETQYF
CDR3 DNA: TGTGCCAGCAGCGTAACTGAGAGGGCTAGGGAGACCCAGTACTTC
D gene: -
clone size: many
V gene: TRBV9
J gene: TRBJ2-5

CDR3 protein: CASSLPSRDRDNSPLHF
CDR3 DNA: TGCGCCAGCAGCTTACCCAGCCGGGACAGGGATAATTCACCCCTCCACTTT
D gene: TRBD1
clone size: many
V gene: TRBV5-1
J gene: TRBJ1-6

CDR3 protein: CSAIGLQGVNTEAFF
CDR3 DNA: TGCAGTGCAATTGGGTTACAGGGAGTGAACACTGAAGCTTTCTTT
D gene: -
clone size: -
V gene: TRBV20-1
J gene: TRBJ1-1